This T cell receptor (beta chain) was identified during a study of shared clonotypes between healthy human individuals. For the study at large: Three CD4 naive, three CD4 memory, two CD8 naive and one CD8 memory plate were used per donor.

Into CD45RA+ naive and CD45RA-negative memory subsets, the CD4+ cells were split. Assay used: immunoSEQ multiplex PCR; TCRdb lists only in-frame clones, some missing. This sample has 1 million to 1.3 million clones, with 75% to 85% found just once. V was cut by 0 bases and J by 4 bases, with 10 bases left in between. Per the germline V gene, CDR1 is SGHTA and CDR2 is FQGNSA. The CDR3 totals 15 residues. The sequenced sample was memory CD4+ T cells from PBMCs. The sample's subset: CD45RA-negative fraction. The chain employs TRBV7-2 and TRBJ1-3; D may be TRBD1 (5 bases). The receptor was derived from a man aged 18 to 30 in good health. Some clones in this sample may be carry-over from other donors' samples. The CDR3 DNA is TGTGCCAGCAGCTTAGCGCCGGGGACGGGAAACACCATATATTTT. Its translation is CASSLAPGTGNTIYF.